What follows is one T cell receptor beta chain and its context. This clonotype is judged hyperexpanded (1% or more). The antigen it recognizes is unknown. Nothing much larger sits one base from this clone, and base qualities are not available. This beta chain is a stray read from a library made for alpha chains; its abundance is not meaningful. The time point label, read with the paper, signifies: sample taken at primary tumor resection. Donors were 65 to 85 patients with early-stage, untreated non-small cell lung cancer from the lung TRACERx cohort. Without any cell sorting, TCR sequencing was performed on whole RNA extracted either from tumor and nontumor lung tissue or from cryopreserved PBMC samples. A patient was chosen for TCR sequencing only when enough RNA was available from at least two tumor regions. Before being selected, tumor and adjacent nontumor lung specimens were reviewed by a lung pathologist.

The receptor library was made with 5' RACE. Reads for this sample came from a NextSeq 500. In the TCR library protocol, a unique molecular identifier was attached to each TCR cDNA molecule so that PCR and sequencing errors could be corrected. As for how the authors treated the data: TCR identification, UMI-based error correction and CDR3 extraction were all carried out with Decombinator tools. Expanded TCRs were defined as those above a frequency of 2 per 1,000, corresponding to the top 1% of the tumor frequency distribution. Expanded tumor TCRs were classed as regional if statistically deemed absent (corrected P<0.05) from at least one tumor region, otherwise ubiquitous. Each repertoire was subsampled 100 times to 5,000 TCRs, after which Renyi diversity was computed with the R vegan package. To build CDR3 similarity networks, amino acid triplet string-kernel similarity was used, and CDR3s were connected when their pairwise similarity was above 0.82. Starting from the raw public reads, TCRdb applied fastp trimming at Q25, assembled clones with MiXCR and retained in-frame beta chains. One record per CDR3 amino acid sequence lists the most common genes and DNA. TCRdb's processing, not the authors', yielded these V and J calls. The sample includes 150 to 200 distinct CDR3 sequences, with roughly 30% observed a single time. 30% of the sample is taken by the ten largest.

The data were obtained in a study of spatial heterogeneity in lung cancer (dated by TCRdb to the late 2010s). Study-level background: Beta-chain transcripts were consistently detected in greater numbers than alpha-chain transcripts, which likely reflected higher beta-chain transcript abundance. Both alpha and beta chains were TCR-sequenced in samples taken at surgery, namely 220 tumor regions, 61 to 65 matched nontumor lung samples and 50 to 60 PBMC samples. TCR alpha and beta repertoires were quantitatively compared across multiple tumor regions, matched nontumor lung and blood in non-small cell lung cancer. In the raw uncorrected reads, each unique combination of TCR and UMI appeared more than ten times on average. Nonsynonymous mutation counts, determined by whole-exome sequencing of tumor tissue, were related to TCR repertoire features. In tumor regions, TCR transcript counts showed a strong correlation with a T cell transcriptional module score derived from matched bulk RNA-seq. What the authors observed across the whole study: TCR-seq coverage of tumor T cells was estimated at only 7% to 8.5% for alpha chains and around 14% for beta chains. Confirming at a functional level the hypothesis that regional TCRs recognize regional mutations was considered to require additional single-cell paired TCR alpha and beta sequencing. Counts of ubiquitous and regional expanded TCRs were found to correlate with counts of ubiquitous and regional nonsynonymous mutations, respectively. The number of expanded intratumoral alpha and beta TCRs correlated with the tumor nonsynonymous mutation count.

From the cysteine up to the phenylalanine, the CDR3 has a length of 15 residues. Only the CDR3 region is kept as DNA, spanning 45 bases read in frame from base 1. V gives up 0 bases and J gives up 2 bases, and the segment between their germline ends measures 11 bases. The germline V gene (reference sequence) specifies PRHDT as CDR1 and FYEKMQ as CDR2. Material: lung tumor tissue, obtained at surgery. The rearranged chain carries TRBV13 and TRBJ2-7; the D gene is perhaps TRBD2, on 7 matching bases. This clonotype was obtained from a male donor with early-stage non-small cell lung cancer. For the CDR3, the sequence is CASSLGRGPTYEQYF. The nucleotide sequence reads as follows: TGTGCCAGCAGCTTAGGGCGGGGGCCAACCTACGAGCAGTACTTC.